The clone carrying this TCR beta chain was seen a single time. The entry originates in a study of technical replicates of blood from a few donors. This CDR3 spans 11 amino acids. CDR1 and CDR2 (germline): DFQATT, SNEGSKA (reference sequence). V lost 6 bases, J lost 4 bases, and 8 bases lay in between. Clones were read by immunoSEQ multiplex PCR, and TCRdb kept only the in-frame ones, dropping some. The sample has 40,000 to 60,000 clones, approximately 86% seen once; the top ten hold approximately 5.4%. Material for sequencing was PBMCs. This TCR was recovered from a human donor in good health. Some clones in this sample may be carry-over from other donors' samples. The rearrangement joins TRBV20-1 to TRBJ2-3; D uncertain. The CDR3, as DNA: TGCAGTGCAGCTTCGTCAGATACGCAGTATTTT. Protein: CSAASSDTQYF.